This T cell receptor beta chain was observed in a study of T cells in Graves' hyperthyroidism and ophthalmopathy. Germline V gives CDR1 ENHRY, CDR2 SYGVKD. The CDR3 has 14 amino acids. Clinical symptoms, serum thyroxine and TRAb, thyroid ultrasound and orbital computed tomography were used for the diagnoses. RNA transcripts gave rise to amplified TCR beta CDR3 regions. First-round RT-PCR of the TCR CDR3 relied on the HTBI primer set. MiXCR was run by TCRdb on the multiplex PCR reads, yielding one entry per CDR3 protein. The sample includes fewer than 400,000 distinct CDR3 sequences, around 25% seen only once; the top ten take less than 85%. Worth noting for this clonotype: Its antigen remains unidentified. Compared with germline, one end of the junction differs, possibly owing to a read error.

Study conclusions and caveats: A median approximately 6.8 months before onset, the model predicted ophthalmopathy.

Sample: blood. The genes are TRBV10-3 and TRBJ2-5; TRBD2 aligns across 7 bases. The clonotype comes from a man aged 50 or older with Graves' hyperthyroidism. CDR3 loop: CAMSARERGETQYF. Here the CDR3 DNA reads TGTGCCATGAGTGCGCGGGAGCGTGGGGAGACCCAGTACTTC.